These T cell receptor beta chains were read from a single sample in a study of beta chain features in type 1 diabetes. Only in-frame clones appear in the TCRdb table, and some are missing; sequencing was by immunoSEQ multiplex PCR. The sample has 900,000 or so clones; 17% are singletons. Specimen: naive CD4+ T cells from blood. The receptors were gathered from a woman younger than 35 in good health. Each CDR3 is given with its conserved first and last residue. The D gene is left open where the match is weak. Size is stated for part of the rows, as once, few or many counts, or as a class when the clone is expanded.

>TRBV25-1|NA|13|TRBJ2-7|NA
TGTGCCAGCAGGGGGTCAGGGGTGGCCGAGCAGTACTTC
CASRGSGVAEQYF
>TRBV7-2|TRBD1|14|TRBJ2-7|few
TGTGCCAGCACCCAACGACCAGGGGGAAGCGAGCAGTACTTC
CASTQRPGGSEQYF
>TRBV2|NA|13|TRBJ2-5|few
TGTGCCAGCAGTGATACTAGAATAGAGACCCAGTACTTC
CASSDTRIETQYF
>TRBV7-2|TRBD2|16|TRBJ2-1|NA
TGTGCCAGCAGCTCCAGAGCGGGAGGGAGGTACAATGAGCAGTTCTTC
CASSSRAGGRYNEQFF
>TRBV13|TRBD2|18|TRBJ2-1|few
TGTGCCAGCAGCCCCGCTGCGGGAGTGACCAGCTCCTACAATGAGCAGTTCTTC
CASSPAAGVTSSYNEQFF
>TRBV7-2|NA|14|TRBJ2-5|NA
TGTGCCAGCAGCGGCCGAGGGGGCCAAGAGACCCAGTACTTC
CASSGRGGQETQYF
>TRBV7-9|NA|9|TRBJ2-1|NA
TGTGCCAGCAGCTTGGGAGGGTTCTTC
CASSLGGFF
>TRBV19|NA|15|TRBJ2-7|NA
TGTGCCAGTAGTATCTCGATCGGCGCAGATCTCGAGCAGTACTTC
CASSISIGADLEQYF
>TRBV5-8|NA|15|TRBJ1-5|few
TGTGCCAGCAGCCCACCGTTCCGGGGGAGGCAGCCCCAGCATTTT
CASSPPFRGRQPQHF
>TRBV5-6|TRBD2|18|TRBJ2-3|few
TGTGCCAGCAGCCCCGGACTAGCGGCCAGACATGACACAGATACGCAGTATTTT
CASSPGLAARHDTDTQYF
>TRBV2|TRBD2|12|TRBJ2-7|NA
TGTGCCAGCATGGGAGGGGCCTACGAGCAGTACTTC
CASMGGAYEQYF
>TRBV5-1|NA|15|TRBJ2-7|NA
TGCGCCAGCAGACCAGGGGATCAGCAAATGTACGAGCAGTACTTC
CASRPGDQQMYEQYF
>TRBV10-3|NA|13|TRBJ2-2|few
TGTGCCATCAGTGAGTCTGAGGACGGGGAGCTGTTTTTT
CAISESEDGELFF
>TRBV18|NA|15|TRBJ2-4|NA
TGTGCCAGCTCACCTGTGCTACTAGCCAAAAACATTCAGTACTTC
CASSPVLLAKNIQYF
>TRBV20-1|NA|11|TRBJ2-7|NA
TGCAGTGCTATCCTAAACTACGAGCAGTACTTC
CSAILNYEQYF
>TRBV21-1|NA|9|TRBJ2-5|NA
TGTGCCACGCGGCCGACCCAGTACTTC
CATRPTQYF
>TRBV11-2|NA|17|TRBJ2-5|NA
TGTGCCAGCAGCTTAGCGGTGGGGAGCTTACGACAAGAGACCCAGTACTTC
CASSLAVGSLRQETQYF
>TRBV28|NA|13|TRBJ2-7|few
TGTGCCAGCAGTTTTATCTCCTCCTACGAGCAGTACTTC
CASSFISSYEQYF
>TRBV13|NA|16|TRBJ2-3|NA
TGTGCCAGCAGCTTATCCGGTACGCGACTCACAGATACGCAGTATTTT
CASSLSGTRLTDTQYF
>TRBV23-1|NA|11|TRBJ1-2|few
TGCGCCAGCCGCTTAGCGAGGGGCTACACCTTC
CASRLARGYTF
>TRBV6-5|NA|12|TRBJ1-1|few
TGTGCCAGCAGTCTGGGACATACTGAAGCTTTCTTT
CASSLGHTEAFF
>TRBV7-8|NA|14|TRBJ2-4|few
TGTGCCAGCAGCCCACGGGGAACCAAAAACATTCAGTACTTC
CASSPRGTKNIQYF
>TRBV14|NA|15|TRBJ2-1|NA
TGTGCCAGCAGCCAAGTTCGGGAGCGGTACAATGAGCAGTTCTTC
CASSQVRERYNEQFF
>TRBV9|NA|16|TRBJ2-1|few
TGTGCCAGCAGCAAGTGGGGCGGAAGCTCCTACAATGAGCAGTTCTTC
CASSKWGGSSYNEQFF
>TRBV15|NA|15|TRBJ2-6|NA
TGTGCCACCAGCACCCTGAGCTCTGGGGCCAACGTCCTGACTTTC
CATSTLSSGANVLTF
>TRBV19|TRBD1|16|TRBJ1-5|NA
TGTGCCAGTAGTAGAGGGGCGGACAGGGTCAATCAGCCCCAGCATTTT
CASSRGADRVNQPQHF
>TRBV9|TRBD1|15|TRBJ2-5|few
TGTGCCAGCAGCTCCCGGGACAGAGCTCAAGAGACCCAGTACTTC
CASSSRDRAQETQYF
>TRBV14|TRBD2|18|TRBJ2-3|NA
TGTGCCAGCAGCCAAGATCGAGGACTAGCGGGAGCACGAGATACGCAGTATTTT
CASSQDRGLAGARDTQYF
>TRBV6-6|NA|15|TRBJ2-6|NA
TGTGCCAGCAGTTATTCCCCTTCTGGGGCCAACGTCCTGACTTTC
CASSYSPSGANVLTF
>TRBV18|NA|13|TRBJ1-2|NA
TGTGCCAGCTCTCCAGGGATCGACTATGGCTACACCTTC
CASSPGIDYGYTF
>TRBV6-5|TRBD2|15|TRBJ2-1|NA
TGTGCCAGCAGTCGAATAGCGGGCTCCTACAATGAGCAGTTCTTC
CASSRIAGSYNEQFF
>TRBV19|NA|13|TRBJ2-5|NA
TGTGCCAGCGGATTAGGGCGGTGGGAGACCCAGTACTTC
CASGLGRWETQYF
>TRBV5-1|TRBD1|15|TRBJ2-5|NA
TGCGCCAGCAGCTTGGGGACAGGGTTACAAGAGACCCAGTACTTC
CASSLGTGLQETQYF
>TRBV11-3|NA|15|TRBJ2-3|NA
TGTGCCAGCAGCCGGGGCGGACTTACGGAGGATACGCAGTATTTT
CASSRGGLTEDTQYF
>TRBV9|NA|15|TRBJ1-5|NA
TGTGCCAGCAGCGTATCAGGGGTTTGGGATCAGCCCCAGCATTTT
CASSVSGVWDQPQHF
>TRBV5-4|TRBD2|18|TRBJ2-3|few
TGTGCCAGCAGCTTGCGCGGGAGGAACCACCGCGGGGCAGATACGCAGTATTTT
CASSLRGRNHRGADTQYF
>TRBV4-3|NA|15|TRBJ1-4|NA
TGCGCCAGCAGCCAAGAAGGAGACAGTCGGGAAAAACTGTTTTTT
CASSQEGDSREKLFF
>TRBV2|NA|13|TRBJ1-1|NA
TGTGCCAGCAGTGATTCCGGATACACTGAAGCTTTCTTT
CASSDSGYTEAFF
>TRBV15|TRBD1|13|TRBJ2-5|NA
TGTGCCACCAGCAGATTACAGGGGGAGCTTCAGTACTTC
CATSRLQGELQYF
>TRBV7-9|TRBD2|14|TRBJ2-3|few
TGTGCCAGCGGACTAGCGGGGGCTGCAGATACGCAGTATTTT
CASGLAGAADTQYF
>TRBV18|TRBD1|15|TRBJ1-5|few
TGTGCCAGCTCACCAGCCCAACAGGGGAATCAGCCCCAGCATTTT
CASSPAQQGNQPQHF
>TRBV11-2|TRBD2|17|TRBJ2-2|few
TGTGCCAGCAGCCCCCAAACTAGCGGGAGATTTACCGGGGAGCTGTTTTTT
CASSPQTSGRFTGELFF
>TRBV10-3|TRBD2|14|TRBJ2-7|few
TGTGCCACGGGTGACCTAGCGGAAGCATACGAGCAGTACTTC
CATGDLAEAYEQYF
>TRBV11-2|NA|16|TRBJ2-7|few
TGTGCCAGCAGCTTAGGTCCACAGGTTAGCTCCTACGAGCAGTACTTC
CASSLGPQVSSYEQYF
>TRBV19|NA|15|TRBJ2-5|few
TGTGCCAGTAGTACAGCTCTGGGGGCGAGGGAGACCCAGTACTTC
CASSTALGARETQYF
>TRBV18|NA|14|TRBJ1-3|NA
TGTGCCAGCTCAGGGGGCCTCTCTGGAAACACCATATATTTT
CASSGGLSGNTIYF
>TRBV7-9|TRBD2|17|TRBJ2-5|few
TGTGCCAGCAGCGACGGACTAGCGGGCCAGTACCAAGAGACCCAGTACTTC
CASSDGLAGQYQETQYF
>TRBV7-3|NA|11|TRBJ2-2|few
TGTGCCACCTACGGCACCGGGGAGCTGTTTTTT
CATYGTGELFF
>TRBV7-8|NA|17|TRBJ2-6|NA
TGTGCCAGCAGCTTCAGTGCAGGCCCTCCTGGGGCCAACGTCCTGACTTTC
CASSFSAGPPGANVLTF
>TRBV7-2|TRBD1|15|TRBJ2-5|NA
TGTGCCAGCAGCCAGTGGACAGGGATTGAAGAGACCCAGTACTTC
CASSQWTGIEETQYF
>TRBV2|TRBD2|16|TRBJ2-2|NA
TGTGCCAGCAGGAGAGGGGAGGGGAAAGAAACCGGGGAGCTGTTTTTT
CASRRGEGKETGELFF
>TRBV2|TRBD2|15|TRBJ2-1|few
TGTGCCAGCAGTTTTCTAGGCGGGAGTCGGGATGAGCAGTTCTTC
CASSFLGGSRDEQFF
>TRBV9|TRBD1|15|TRBJ2-2|NA
TGTGCCAGCAGCCCTCGGACAGGTGGGGACGGGGAGCTGTTTTTT
CASSPRTGGDGELFF
>TRBV7-6|NA|17|TRBJ2-3|NA
TGTGCCAGCAGCTTAGCCGCAAATTTGGGACACACAGATACGCAGTATTTT
CASSLAANLGHTDTQYF